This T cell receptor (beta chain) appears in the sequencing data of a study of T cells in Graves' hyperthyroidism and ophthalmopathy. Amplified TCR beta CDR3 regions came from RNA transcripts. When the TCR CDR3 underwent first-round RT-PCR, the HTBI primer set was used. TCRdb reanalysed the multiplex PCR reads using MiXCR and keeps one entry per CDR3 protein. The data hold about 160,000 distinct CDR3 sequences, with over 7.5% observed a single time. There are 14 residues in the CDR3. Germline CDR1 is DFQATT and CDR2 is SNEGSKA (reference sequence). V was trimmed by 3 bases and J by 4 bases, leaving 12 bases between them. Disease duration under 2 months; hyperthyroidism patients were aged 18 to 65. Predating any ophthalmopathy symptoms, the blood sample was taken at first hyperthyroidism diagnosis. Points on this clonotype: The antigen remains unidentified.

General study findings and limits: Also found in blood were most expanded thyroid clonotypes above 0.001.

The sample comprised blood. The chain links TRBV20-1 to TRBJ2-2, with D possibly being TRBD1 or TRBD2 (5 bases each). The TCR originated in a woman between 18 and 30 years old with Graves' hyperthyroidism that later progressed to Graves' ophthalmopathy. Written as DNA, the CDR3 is TGCAGTGCTAGCTTAACAGGACTCACCGGGGAGCTGTTTTTT. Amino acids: CSASLTGLTGELFF.